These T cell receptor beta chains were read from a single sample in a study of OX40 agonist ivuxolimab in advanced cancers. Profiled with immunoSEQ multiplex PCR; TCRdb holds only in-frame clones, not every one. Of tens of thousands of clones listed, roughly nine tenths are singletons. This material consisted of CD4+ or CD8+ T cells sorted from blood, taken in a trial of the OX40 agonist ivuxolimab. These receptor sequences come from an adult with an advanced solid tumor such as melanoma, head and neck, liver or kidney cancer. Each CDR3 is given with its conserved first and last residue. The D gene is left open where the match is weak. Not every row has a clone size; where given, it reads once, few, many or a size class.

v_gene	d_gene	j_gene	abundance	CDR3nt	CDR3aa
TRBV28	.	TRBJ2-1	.	TGTGCCAGCAGTTTATCGGGGCTCCGGGTCCTTTACAATGAGCAGTTCTTC	CASSLSGLRVLYNEQFF
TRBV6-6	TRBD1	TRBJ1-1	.	TGTGCCAGCAGTTACGGCCCAGGGGGCGTAGACACTGAAGCTTTCTTT	CASSYGPGGVDTEAFF
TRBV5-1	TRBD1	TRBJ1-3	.	TGCGCCAGCAGCACCGGACAGGGGCTAATTGGAAACACCATATATTTT	CASSTGQGLIGNTIYF
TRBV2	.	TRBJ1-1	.	TGTGCCAGCAGTCACAGGGCTGAAGCTTTCTTT	CASSHRAEAFF
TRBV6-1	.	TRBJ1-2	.	TGTGCCACCGCGTTAAATGGCTACACCTTC	CATALNGYTF
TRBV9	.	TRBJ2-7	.	TGTGCCAGCAGCCTTGGGGAATCGTCGGGCTACGAGCAGTACTTC	CASSLGESSGYEQYF
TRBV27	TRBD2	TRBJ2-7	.	TGTGCCAGCAGTCCGGCCGGGACTAGCAGCTACGAGCAGTACTTC	CASSPAGTSSYEQYF
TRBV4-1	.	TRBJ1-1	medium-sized	TGCGCCAGCAGCCAGACCGATGGGGAGAACACTGAAGCTTTCTTT	CASSQTDGENTEAFF
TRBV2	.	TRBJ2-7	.	TGTGCCAGCAGTTACTACGAGCAGTACTTC	CASSYYEQYF
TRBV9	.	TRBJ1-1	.	TGTGCCAGCAGCGTTTACGGTAACACTGAAGCTTTCTTT	CASSVYGNTEAFF
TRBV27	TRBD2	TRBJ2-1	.	TGTGCCAGCAGTTCCTTAGCGGGAGCCCCCTACAATGAGCAGTTCTTC	CASSSLAGAPYNEQFF
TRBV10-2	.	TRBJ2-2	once	TGTGTCGTGGGGGCCGGGGAGCTGTTTTTT	CVVGAGELFF
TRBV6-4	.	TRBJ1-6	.	TGTGCCAGCAGTGAAGGGGCCGGCTCCAATTCACCCCTCCACTTT	CASSEGAGSNSPLHF
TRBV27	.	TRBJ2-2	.	TGTGCCAGCAGTTTAGCCGCGGGACTCAACACCGGGGAGCTGTTTTTT	CASSLAAGLNTGELFF
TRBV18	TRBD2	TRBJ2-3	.	TGTGCCAGCTCGCCCGCCGTCGGGGGGGCTGATACGCAGTATTTT	CASSPAVGGADTQYF
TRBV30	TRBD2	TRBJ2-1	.	TGTGCCTGGGAGCGGGGGGGTTTCGATGAGCAGTTCTTC	CAWERGGFDEQFF
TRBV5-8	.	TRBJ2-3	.	TGTGCCAGCAGCTTGGTCCCTAGAATCCAAGGAGATACGCAGTATTTT	CASSLVPRIQGDTQYF
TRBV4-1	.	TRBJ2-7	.	TGCGCCAGCAGCCCATCGATCGGCTCCTACGAGCAGTACTTC	CASSPSIGSYEQYF
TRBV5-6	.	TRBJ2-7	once	TGTGCCAGCAGCCCGGACGGTTCCTACGAGCAGTACTTC	CASSPDGSYEQYF
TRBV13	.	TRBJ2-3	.	TGTGCCAGCAGCTTAGTGGTGGATACGCAGTATTTT	CASSLVVDTQYF
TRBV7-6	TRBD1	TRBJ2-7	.	TGTGCCAGCAGCTTATGGTCAGGGGGCTCCTACGAGCAGTACTTC	CASSLWSGGSYEQYF
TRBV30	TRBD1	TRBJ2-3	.	TGTGCCTGGAGCGGGGACAGGGCTAGCACAGATACGCAGTATTTT	CAWSGDRASTDTQYF
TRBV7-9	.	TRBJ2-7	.	TGTGCCAGCAGCTTAGCGCAGACGTTACCCCTCGAGCAGTACTTC	CASSLAQTLPLEQYF
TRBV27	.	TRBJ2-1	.	TGTGCCAGCAGTTTATACAGATACAATGAGCAGTTCTTC	CASSLYRYNEQFF
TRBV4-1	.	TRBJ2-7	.	TGCGCCAGCAGCCAAGATCTAAGTAGTTCCTACGAGCAGTACTTC	CASSQDLSSSYEQYF
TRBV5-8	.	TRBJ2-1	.	TGTGCCAGCAGCTTTGTATCGGTGGGGACCGGGAGCTCCTACAATGAGCAGTTCTTC	CASSFVSVGTGSSYNEQFF
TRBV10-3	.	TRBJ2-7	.	TGTGCCATCAGTGAAGGGCGCGGGGTCTACGAGCAGTACTTC	CAISEGRGVYEQYF
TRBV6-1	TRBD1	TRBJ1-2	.	TGTGCCACCGGGGACAGGGGCTATGGCTACACCTTC	CATGDRGYGYTF
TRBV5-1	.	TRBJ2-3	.	TGCGCCAGCAGCGACTCGTATTCAGATACGCAGTATTTT	CASSDSYSDTQYF